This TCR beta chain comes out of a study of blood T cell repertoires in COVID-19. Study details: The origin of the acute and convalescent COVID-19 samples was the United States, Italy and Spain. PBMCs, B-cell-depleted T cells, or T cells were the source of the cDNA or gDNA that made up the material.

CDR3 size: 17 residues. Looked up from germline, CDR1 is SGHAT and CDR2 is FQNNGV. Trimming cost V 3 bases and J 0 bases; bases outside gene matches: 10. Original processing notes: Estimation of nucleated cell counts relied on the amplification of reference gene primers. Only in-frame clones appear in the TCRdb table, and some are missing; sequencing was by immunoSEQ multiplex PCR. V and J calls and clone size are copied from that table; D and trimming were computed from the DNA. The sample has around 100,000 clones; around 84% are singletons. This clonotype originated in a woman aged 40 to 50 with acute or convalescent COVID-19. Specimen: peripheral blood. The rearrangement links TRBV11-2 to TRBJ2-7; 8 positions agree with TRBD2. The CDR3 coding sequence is TGTGCCAGCAGCTTCCGAATAGCGGGGCCCTTCTCCTACGAGCAGTACTTC. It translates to CASSFRIAGPFSYEQYF.